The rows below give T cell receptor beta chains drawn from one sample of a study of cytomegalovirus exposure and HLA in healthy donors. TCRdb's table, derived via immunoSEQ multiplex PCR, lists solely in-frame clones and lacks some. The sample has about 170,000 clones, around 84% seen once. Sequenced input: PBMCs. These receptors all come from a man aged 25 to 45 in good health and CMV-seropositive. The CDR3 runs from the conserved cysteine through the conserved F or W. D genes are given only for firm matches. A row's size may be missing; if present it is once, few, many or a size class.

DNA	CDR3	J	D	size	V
TGTGCCAGCAGCTTGGGAGAGGCCCAGTACTTC	CASSLGEAQYF	TRBJ2-5	NA	NA	TRBV11-2
TGTGCCAGCAGTGAAGTGGGACTAGCGGGAGGGTTTGCCACAGATACGCAGTATTTT	CASSEVGLAGGFATDTQYF	TRBJ2-3	TRBD2	NA	TRBV6-1
TGTGCCAGCAGTTCCGCCGGGGGGGAGATTAATCAGCCCCAGCATTTT	CASSSAGGEINQPQHF	TRBJ1-5	NA	NA	TRBV27
TGTGCCAGCAGCTTTTATTTGGAGGGCGAGCAGTACTTC	CASSFYLEGEQYF	TRBJ2-7	NA	few	TRBV7-2
TGTGCCAGTAGTGCCCCAATGTACTCTGAAGCTTTCTTT	CASSAPMYSEAFF	TRBJ1-1	NA	NA	TRBV19
TGCGCCAGCAGCTTGGTGACAGGGGAGTGGTACGAGCAGTACTTC	CASSLVTGEWYEQYF	TRBJ2-7	TRBD1	NA	TRBV5-1
TGTGCCAGCAGCTTAGATGGCCTAGGGAACACTGAAGCTTTCTTT	CASSLDGLGNTEAFF	TRBJ1-1	NA	NA	TRBV11-2
TGTGCCAGCAGTGAATCGCGCCCCCCCCAGGGGGCTTTCTTT	CASSESRPPQGAFF	TRBJ1-1	NA	NA	TRBV25-1
TGTGCCAGCAGCGTAGAGGTAGCGGGTGGCTACAATGAGCAGTTCTTC	CASSVEVAGGYNEQFF	TRBJ2-1	TRBD2	NA	TRBV9
TGCGCCAGCAGCTTGGGGGACAGCGGCGCCGGGGAGCTGTTTTTT	CASSLGDSGAGELFF	TRBJ2-2	TRBD1	NA	TRBV5-1
TGTGCCACCAGCACCGACAGGGGTAGGGAAAAACTGTTTTTT	CATSTDRGREKLFF	TRBJ1-4	TRBD1	NA	TRBV15
TGTGCCAGCAGCTTCAGGGGCACCAACTATGGCTACACCTTC	CASSFRGTNYGYTF	TRBJ1-2	NA	NA	TRBV7-2
TGTGCCAGCAGTTACACCGTTAACCCGTCGGACTATGGCTACACCTTC	CASSYTVNPSDYGYTF	TRBJ1-2	NA	NA	TRBV6-5
TGTGCCAGCAGCACTCGGACAGGGGCTGAAGCTTTCTTT	CASSTRTGAEAFF	TRBJ1-1	TRBD1	NA	TRBV7-8
TGTGCCAGTAGTATGCGGGGGCGAGTAACTAATGAAAAACTGTTTTTT	CASSMRGRVTNEKLFF	TRBJ1-4	NA	NA	TRBV19
TGTGCCAGCGAACCCTACCTCTCCGATTCTAGCACAGATACGCAGTATTTT	CASEPYLSDSSTDTQYF	TRBJ2-3	NA	NA	TRBV21-1
TGTGCCAGCAGCTTGGTCGCCAGGCCCTACGAGCAGTACTTC	CASSLVARPYEQYF	TRBJ2-7	NA	NA	TRBV5-5
TGTGCCAGCAGCCCGGACGGACTTAGCACAGATACGCAGTATTTT	CASSPDGLSTDTQYF	TRBJ2-3	NA	NA	TRBV5-4
TGTGCCAGCAGCCCGCGCGGTAGCTCTGGAAACACCATATATTTT	CASSPRGSSGNTIYF	TRBJ1-3	NA	NA	TRBV5-6
TGCGCCAGCAGCTTGGAGACTAGCGGGAGTATGAACACCGGGGAGCTGTTTTTT	CASSLETSGSMNTGELFF	TRBJ2-2	TRBD2	NA	TRBV5-1
TGTGCCAGCAGCCGGGACAGCCCGAGCGATGAGCAGTTCTTC	CASSRDSPSDEQFF	TRBJ2-1	TRBD1	NA	TRBV7-9
TGTGCCAGTAGTGAGTGGGGACTAGCGGACCCAGATACGCAGTATTTT	CASSEWGLADPDTQYF	TRBJ2-3	TRBD2	NA	TRBV19
TGTGCCAGCAGCTCGACAGGGTATAATGAAAAACTGTTTTTT	CASSSTGYNEKLFF	TRBJ1-4	TRBD1	NA	TRBV7-2
TGTGCCAGCAGCGTGGGGCAAGCTGGGACTTATTACGAGCAGTACTTC	CASSVGQAGTYYEQYF	TRBJ2-7	NA	NA	TRBV9
TGTGCCAGCAGCGTAGGCGAGAAAGGGGAGCTGTTTTTT	CASSVGEKGELFF	TRBJ2-2	NA	NA	TRBV9
TGTGCCAGCAGTTTTGGACAGGGGGCGCTCGGCTACACCTTC	CASSFGQGALGYTF	TRBJ1-2	TRBD1	few	TRBV27
TGTGCCAGCAGTTTGTCCGGGACAGGGGGTTACGAGCAGTACTTC	CASSLSGTGGYEQYF	TRBJ2-7	TRBD1	NA	TRBV6-5
TGTGCCAGCAGTTACGGACAGCTAGAGCAGTTCTTC	CASSYGQLEQFF	TRBJ2-1	NA	NA	TRBV5-6
TGTGCCAGCAGACCGGGGGACAGCTTAACAGAGCAGTACTTC	CASRPGDSLTEQYF	TRBJ2-7	NA	NA	TRBV27
TGTGCCAGTAGTATCGCCGGGGTCGGGACCGGGGAGCTGTTTTTT	CASSIAGVGTGELFF	TRBJ2-2	NA	NA	TRBV19
TGTGCCAGTAGTATCGGGCTAGCACGCACAGATACGCAGTATTTT	CASSIGLARTDTQYF	TRBJ2-3	NA	once	TRBV19
TGTGCCAGCAGCGCTAACTCTCCTAGCGGGGGCTACGAGCAGTACTTC	CASSANSPSGGYEQYF	TRBJ2-7	TRBD2	once	TRBV7-2
TGTGCCAGCAGCACCCGGGACAGGGCCAGTCAGCAGTTCTTC	CASSTRDRASQQFF	TRBJ2-1	TRBD1	NA	TRBV7-2
TGCGCCAGCAGCCAGGGGGCGGCGCCTCCACGGAACACTGAAGCTTTCTTT	CASSQGAAPPRNTEAFF	TRBJ1-1	NA	few	TRBV4-1
TGTGCCAGTAGTTCCGGGGGGAATCAGCCCCAGCATTTT	CASSSGGNQPQHF	TRBJ1-5	NA	NA	TRBV19
TGTGCCAGCAGCTTGGCCAAACTAGCGGGAGGGCTGGAGACCCAGTACTTC	CASSLAKLAGGLETQYF	TRBJ2-5	TRBD2	NA	TRBV5-4
TGTGCTAGTGCCTTCTTGACAGGCAATCAGCCCCAGCATTTT	CASAFLTGNQPQHF	TRBJ1-5	NA	NA	TRBV12-5
TGTGCCAGCAGCTTAAGCCCGACAGGGACGGTCTATGGCTACACCTTC	CASSLSPTGTVYGYTF	TRBJ1-2	TRBD1	NA	TRBV7-2
TGTGCCAGCAGTGAACTCGACAGGGATAGCAATCAGCCCCAGCATTTT	CASSELDRDSNQPQHF	TRBJ1-5	TRBD1	NA	TRBV28
TGTGCCAGCAGCCACTGGACAGGGGACGGCTACACCTTC	CASSHWTGDGYTF	TRBJ1-2	TRBD1	NA	TRBV14
TGTGCCAGCAGCTCCACAGGGGGCGTAACTGAAGCTTTCTTT	CASSSTGGVTEAFF	TRBJ1-1	TRBD1	NA	TRBV11-3
TGTGCCAGTAGTATAGGGGTAGCGGGAGTGGAAGATACGCAGTATTTT	CASSIGVAGVEDTQYF	TRBJ2-3	TRBD2	NA	TRBV19
TGTGCCAGCCCCGGGACAGGGGTCACTGAAGCTTTCTTT	CASPGTGVTEAFF	TRBJ1-1	TRBD1	few	TRBV6-1
TGTGCCAGCAGCTTAGCCTTATATAGGGACAGATCCTACGAGCAGTACTTC	CASSLALYRDRSYEQYF	TRBJ2-7	TRBD1	NA	TRBV7-9
TGTGCCAGCAGTTTTACCGGACATTATCAGCCCCAGCATTTT	CASSFTGHYQPQHF	TRBJ1-5	NA	NA	TRBV28
TGTGCCAGTAGTATTCAAGGTAGCGAAAAGGGGCAGTTCTTC	CASSIQGSEKGQFF	TRBJ2-1	NA	NA	TRBV19
TGCGCCAGCAGCGGAGCGGCCAGTCCGGGACAGGGAGTTACTTACTATGGCTACACCTTC	CASSGAASPGQGVTYYGYTF	TRBJ1-2	TRBD1	NA	TRBV5-1